Listed here are 14 T cell receptor beta chains from one sample, sequenced in a study of identical twins. TCRdb re-analysed the 5' RACE reads in MiXCR, keeping a single row per CDR3 protein. The sample lists a few hundred thousand distinct CDR3 sequences; roughly 9.5% were seen once. This sample also appeared in a second study, on yellow fever vaccine responses in identical twins.

The sample taken for sequencing was PBMCs. These receptors were obtained from a woman between 18 and 29 years old in good health.

J is TRBJ2-6 and V is TRBV28; TRBD1 aligns across 8 bases. The CDR3 spans 17 residues. J was trimmed by 3 bases and V by 8 bases; bases with no gene match: 12. Germline-derived CDR1 and CDR2 are MDHEN and SYDVKM. This CDR3 is CASRSIQGARGANVLTF. The DNA of the CDR3 is TGTGCCAGCCGATCTATCCAGGGGGCACGTGGGGCCAACGTCCTGACTTTC.

The chain links TRBV19 to TRBJ2-7; D gene uncertain. This CDR3 is built from 14 residues. V lost 3 bases and J lost 0, with 9 bases in between. Germline V gene lookup returns CDR1 LNHDA and CDR2 SQIVND (reference sequence). The CDR3 is CASSITTTSYEQYF. CDR3 in DNA: TGTGCCAGTAGTATTACCACAACCTCCTACGAGCAGTACTTC.

This clonotype was picked up many times. The J gene is TRBJ2-3, the V gene TRBV12-3 or TRBV12-4; tentatively, D is TRBD1 (6 bases). Trimming pared 7 bases from V and 4 bases from J, leaving 15 bases between. The CDR3 runs 14 residues. The CDR3 here is CASTYTTGSDTQYF. The CDR3 DNA reads as TGTGCCAGCACCTATACTACAGGGTCAGATACGCAGTATTTT.

Only a few counts were recorded for this clonotype. The V gene is TRBV7-8, the J gene TRBJ2-7, with TRBD1 matching over 8 bases. J gave up 7 bases and V 8 bases, and 16 bases lay outside the gene matches. Looked up from germline, CDR1 is SGHVS and CDR2 is FQNEAQ. The CDR3 has 15 residues. The CDR3 DNA reads TGTGCCAGCGGACCTACTGGACAGGGTCGGGGGGAGCAGTACTTC. It translates to CASGPTGQGRGEQYF.

The chain is built from TRBV4-2 and TRBJ2-1; 8 nucleotides match TRBD2. Germline trimming cut 1 base from V and 4 bases from J; bases unmatched to any gene: 3. This CDR3 is built from 15 residues. CDR1 is LGHNA, CDR2 YNFKEQ, per germline. The CDR3 loop is CASSQGPGGYNEQFF. The CDR3 DNA is TGTGCCAGCAGCCAAGGGCCGGGGGGGTACAATGAGCAGTTCTTC.

This clonotype was detected a few times. This chain uses TRBV27 with TRBJ2-3; 9 bases match TRBD2. The CDR3 consists of 16 residues. V gave up 3 bases and J gave up 5 bases; unmatched junction bases: 9. Germline CDR1 reads MNHEY; CDR2 reads SMNVEV (reference sequence). Here the CDR3 DNA reads TGTGCCAGCAGTTTCTTCAAGGCGGGAGGGGGAGATACGCAGTATTTT. As protein: CASSFFKAGGGDTQYF.

This clonotype was seen a few times. The chain couples TRBV6-2 or TRBV6-3 to TRBJ1-1; 7 bases align to TRBD1. Germline V CDR1 and CDR2: MNHEY, SVGEGT. The length of the CDR3 is 16 residues. J gave up 3 bases and V 4 bases, and 11 bases lay outside the gene matches. CDR3 residues: CASSSTSTGRDTEAFF. The CDR3 DNA reads TGTGCCAGCAGTTCCACCTCGACAGGGAGGGACACTGAAGCTTTCTTT.

This clonotype was detected a few times. The V gene is TRBV7-2, the J gene TRBJ2-4; 15 bases line up with TRBD2. Germline CDR1 and CDR2: SGHTA and FQGNSA. Losses at the gene ends were 1 base for V and 6 bases for J; bases not matched to a gene: 4. The CDR3 sequence is 17 residues long. The CDR3 loop is CASSLGTSGGARNIQYF. CDR3 coding DNA: TGTGCCAGCAGCTTAGGGACTAGCGGGGGGGCCCGAAACATTCAGTACTTC.

This chain joins TRBV28 and TRBJ2-5; 7 nucleotides agree with TRBD1. Germline CDR1 and CDR2: MDHEN and SYDVKM. Unmatched junction bases numbered 15, after V lost 2 bases and J lost 9 bases. The CDR3 loop spans 16 amino acids. This CDR3 is CASSLGRDSQEMAQYF. The CDR3, as DNA: TGTGCCAGCAGTTTAGGCCGGGACAGCCAAGAGATGGCCCAGTACTTC.

J is TRBJ2-2 and V is TRBV27, with D perhaps TRBD2 (5 bases). CDR1 MNHEY and CDR2 SMNVEV come from the germline V gene (reference sequence). Trimming stripped 5 bases from V and 4 bases from J, with 20 bases between. There are 17 residues in the CDR3. The CDR3 DNA reads TGTGCCAGCAGTCCGCTCCCGGGCGTCGAGGGCACCGGGGAGCTGTTTTTT. Translated: CASSPLPGVEGTGELFF.

The chain recombines TRBV12-3 or TRBV12-4 with TRBJ2-1; 7 bases match TRBD2. Unmatched junction bases numbered 14, after V lost 7 bases and J lost 8 bases. The CDR3 consists of 15 residues. The CDR3, as DNA: TGTGCCAGCACCCCCCCACCGAGCGGGACCTATGAGCAGTTCTTC. Its protein product is CASTPPPSGTYEQFF.

This clonotype has only a few counts. The chain uses TRBV20-1 and TRBJ1-1; 8 bases line up with TRBD1. This CDR3 has 14 residues. Trimming cost V 6 bases and J 5 bases; bases outside gene matches: 11. Germline V gene lookup returns CDR1 DFQATT and CDR2 SNEGSKA (reference sequence). This CDR3 is CSAEQGVRGTEAFF. CDR3 DNA sequence: TGCAGTGCCGAACAGGGGGTAAGAGGTACTGAAGCTTTCTTT.

A few counts support this clonotype. CDR3: CASSPRTSGGSEQFF. The CDR3 nucleotides read TGTGCCAGCTCACCAAGGACTAGCGGGGGATCGGAGCAGTTCTTC. The chain is built from TRBV18 and TRBJ2-1; 13 bases are a match to TRBD2. This CDR3 has 15 residues. Germline V CDR1 and CDR2: KGHSH, LQKENI. Trimming removed 2 bases from V and 10 bases from J; junction bases left unmatched: 5.

This chain links TRBV20-1 with TRBJ2-2, with 8 bases that match TRBD2. The V segment lost 6 bases and the J segment 5 bases; nucleotides outside the gene matches: 14. Per germline, CDR1 DFQATT and CDR2 SNEGSKA (reference sequence). The CDR3 covers 16 residues. For the CDR3, the DNA is TGCAGTGCGGATACTGGGCTAGCGGGTGGGACCGGGGAGCTGTTTTTT. Residues: CSADTGLAGGTGELFF.